One and the same sample provided the 23 T cell receptor beta chains below, sequenced in a study of OX40 agonist ivuxolimab in advanced cancers. The library was obtained by the immunoSEQ multiplex PCR assay. TCRdb carries this immuneACCESS record with in-frame sequences only. Its versions omit some clonotypes, under half of them owing to an unresolved V gene in the studies checked, with the rest unexplained. Recorded for this sample are 100,000 to 150,000 clones; just under 95% of them occurred a single time. The ten biggest clones cover 0.81% of the sample. Sample: CD4+ or CD8+ T cells sorted from blood, taken in a trial of the OX40 agonist ivuxolimab. These receptors originate from an adult with an advanced solid tumor such as melanoma, head and neck, liver or kidney cancer.

A remark on this clone: The junction departs from the called germline gene at one end, perhaps through a read error. V is TRBV7-3 and J is TRBJ2-1; TRBD2 agrees at 9 bases. CDR1 is SGHTA, CDR2 FQGTGA, per germline. This CDR3 is built from 15 residues. The CDR3 DNA follows: TGTGCCAGCAGCTTAACTCCTGGACTAGCGCTCATGCAAATCTTC. This codes for CASSLTPGLALMQIF.

The chain carries TRBV28 and TRBJ1-5, with TRBD1 matching 9 bases. The CDR3 is 18 residues long. CDR1 MDHEN and CDR2 SYDVKM come from the germline V gene. V shed 1 base, J shed 2 bases, and the junction held 9 bases outside the gene matches. The CDR3 is CASSLYGQGSSGNQPQHF. CDR3 DNA sequence: TGTGCCAGCAGTTTATACGGACAGGGGAGTTCTGGCAATCAGCCCCAGCATTTT. Complete variable domain (other parts from reference TRBV28 and TRBJ1-5): DVKVTQSSRYLVKRTGEKVFLECVQDMDHENMFWYRQDPGLGLRLIYFSYDVKMKEKGDIPEGYSVSREKKERFSLILESASTNQTSMYLCASSLYGQGSSGNQPQHFGDGTRLSIL.

CDR3 amino acids: CASSLNRDRHNQPQHF. Here the CDR3 DNA reads TGTGCCAGCAGCTTAAACCGAGACAGGCACAATCAGCCCCAGCATTTT. The chain couples TRBV7-8 to TRBJ1-5; weak D call: TRBD1 (6 bases). Trimming left V 2 bases short and J 3 bases short, with 14 bases between. This CDR3 is built from 16 residues. Germline CDR1 SGHVS, CDR2 FQNEAQ.

The chain joins TRBV29-1 to TRBJ2-2; 14 nucleotides match TRBD2. The V segment lost 7 bases and the J segment 2 bases; nucleotides outside the gene matches: 9. The CDR3 spans 17 residues. The V gene's germline CDR1 is SQVTM and CDR2 ANQGSEA. In DNA form, the CDR3 reads TGCAGCGCCTCGGGACTAGCGGGAGTAGGTAACACCGGGGAGCTGTTTTTT. This codes for CSASGLAGVGNTGELFF.

Here the CDR3 DNA reads TGCAGTGCGGGGGGCTCCGGGGAGCTGTTTTTT. It yields the protein CSAGGSGELFF. This chain links TRBV20-1 with TRBJ2-2; D possibly uses TRBD1 or TRBD2 (6 bases each). Trimming took off 6 bases at V and 6 bases at J, with 8 bases between the two ends. The CDR3 sequence is 11 residues long. Germline V gives CDR1 DFQATT, CDR2 SNEGSKA (reference sequence).

V gene TRBV4-1 combines with J gene TRBJ1-2; tentatively, D is TRBD1 (5 bases). Germline lookup yields CDR1 MGHRA and CDR2 YSYEKL. V shed 0 bases and J shed 5 bases, with 13 bases lying between them. This CDR3 has 15 amino acids. In DNA, the CDR3 is TGCGCCAGCAGCCAAGATGACAGTCCCTCTTATGGCTACACCTTC. It encodes CASSQDDSPSYGYTF.

The V and J genes are TRBV4-3 and TRBJ2-1, with TRBD2 matching over 14 bases. Germline V gives CDR1 LGHNA, CDR2 YSLEER. The CDR3 totals 18 residues. J was trimmed by 3 bases and V by 3 bases; bases with no gene match: 7. The CDR3 loop reads CASSQGGTSGGGYNEQFF. The CDR3 DNA follows: TGCGCCAGCAGCCAGGGAGGGACTAGCGGGGGTGGCTACAATGAGCAGTTCTTC.

The chain is built from TRBV18 and TRBJ2-7; TRBD2 aligns across 8 bases. The CDR3 runs 15 residues. Germline V gene data show CDR1 as KGHSH and CDR2 as LQKENI. The V gene end was trimmed by 3 bases and the J gene end by 4 bases; junction bases not matched to a gene: 8. The CDR3 bases are TGTGCCAGCTCACCTGAGGGGAGCGGGAGTTACGAGCAGTACTTC. Amino acid sequence: CASSPEGSGSYEQYF.

The chain links TRBV7-9 to TRBJ2-1, with 7 nucleotides matching TRBD2. The germline CDR1 and CDR2 sequences are SEHNR and FQNEAQ (reference sequence). The CDR3 runs to 14 residues. Germline trimming cut 8 bases from V and 7 bases from J; bases unmatched to any gene: 11. The CDR3 loop reads CASGLAGVPNEQFF. The CDR3 DNA follows: TGTGCCAGCGGGTTGGCGGGAGTACCAAATGAGCAGTTCTTC.

CDR3 amino acids: CASSLEQATGELFF. The CDR3, as DNA: TGTGCCAGCAGCTTGGAACAAGCAACCGGGGAGCTGTTTTTT. The V call is TRBV5-4, the J call TRBJ2-2; no clear D gene. V was pared by 0 bases and J by 5 bases, with 8 bases between. The CDR3 covers 14 residues. CDR1 SGHNT and CDR2 YYREEE come from the germline V gene (reference sequence). Full variable domain (remainder filled in from reference TRBV5-4 and TRBJ2-2): ETGVTQSPTHLIKTRGQQVTLRCSSQSGHNTVSWYQQALGQGPQFIFQYYREEENGRGNFPPRFSGLQFPNYSSELNVNALELDDSALYLCASSLEQATGELFFGEGSRLTVL.

This clone was found a few times. V and J are TRBV10-3 and TRBJ2-2; D is unclear. CDR1 is ENHRY and CDR2 is SYGVKD in the germline V gene. The CDR3 loop spans 11 amino acids. Trimming stripped 7 bases from V and 6 bases from J, with 6 bases between. The CDR3 loop is CAINGAGELFF. DNA for the CDR3: TGTGCCATCAACGGAGCCGGGGAGCTGTTTTTT.

The chain recombines TRBV5-1 with TRBJ2-5; TRBD2 agrees at 13 bases. The J call may be incorrect, as the DNA end agrees better with TRBJ2-7. The CDR3 totals 17 residues. CDR1 and CDR2 from the germline V gene are SGHRS and YFSETQ. CDR3 sequence (DNA): TGCGCCAGCACCCCCCAGGGACTAGCGGGGTCTTCCTACGAGCAGTACTTC. It encodes CASTPQGLAGSSYEQYF.

This sequence joins TRBV7-2 and TRBJ2-7; 10 bases line up with TRBD2. Trimming removed 5 bases from V and 2 bases from J; junction bases left unmatched: 6. CDR1 and CDR2 (germline): SGHTA, FQGNSA. The CDR3 spans 15 residues. In nucleotides, the CDR3 is TGTGCCAGCAGCGAAGATCTAGCGGGGGCCTACGAGCAGTACTTC. Residues: CASSEDLAGAYEQYF.

The V gene is TRBV6-1, the J gene TRBJ2-7; D gene uncertain. CDR3 length equals 11 residues. V lost 11 bases and J 0 bases, leaving 8 bases between the germline ends. Germline lookup yields CDR1 MNHNS and CDR2 SASEGT. The chain's CDR3 is CAAKSSYEQYF. Written as DNA, the CDR3 is TGTGCCGCCAAAAGCTCCTACGAGCAGTACTTC.

The rearrangement uses TRBV5-1 and TRBJ2-1; weak D call: TRBD2 (6 bases). Germline V gene sequence: CDR1 SGHRS, CDR2 YFSETQ. Trimming shortened V by 1 base and J by 0 bases, and 14 bases separated the two germline ends. The CDR3 is made up of 17 amino acids. In nucleotides, the CDR3 is TGCGCCAGCAGCTTGCGAGGCGGGGTCCCCTCCTACAATGAGCAGTTCTTC. Translation: CASSLRGGVPSYNEQFF.

This clone was observed a single time. The chain links TRBV28 to TRBJ1-3; 8 bases agree with TRBD1. CDR1 MDHEN and CDR2 SYDVKM come from the germline V gene. The CDR3 covers 15 residues. The V segment lost 4 bases and the J segment 4 bases; nucleotides outside the gene matches: 6. For the CDR3, the DNA is TGTGCCAGCAGTTGGCGGACAGGGTACGGAAACACCATATATTTT. Residues: CASSWRTGYGNTIYF.

The gene calls are TRBV11-2 and TRBJ1-5; the D gene is possibly TRBD1 (5 bases). Germline CDR1 reads SGHAT; CDR2 reads FQNNGV. The ends were cut back, 5 bases at V and 5 bases at J, with 7 bases in the middle. The CDR3 covers 12 residues. This CDR3 is CASSPGDQPQHF. In DNA form, the CDR3 reads TGTGCCAGCAGCCCGGGGGATCAGCCCCAGCATTTT.

V usage is TRBV6-5 and J usage is TRBJ2-7, with a weak D call TRBD1 (6 bases). The CDR3 contains 16 residues. In germline, CDR1 is MNHEY, CDR2 SVGAGI. V lost 0 bases, J lost 4 bases, and 16 bases lay in between. The CDR3 region is CASSYSRGRGNYEQYF. As DNA, the CDR3 is TGTGCCAGCAGTTACTCGAGAGGCAGGGGTAATTACGAGCAGTACTTC.

The genes are TRBV6-1 and TRBJ1-4; possible D gene TRBD1, 6 bases. The CDR3 length is 13 residues. The germline gives CDR1 MNHNS, CDR2 SASEGT. The V and J ends lost 4 bases and 8 bases respectively, with 11 bases between them. CDR3 bases: TGTGCCAGCAGTGGAGGGGGGCGAGAAAAACTGTTTTTT. Protein sequence: CASSGGGREKLFF.

This rearrangement joins TRBV7-3 to TRBJ2-4; possible D gene TRBD1, 6 bases. V was trimmed by 6 bases and J by 9 bases, leaving 12 bases between them. Germline CDR1 reads SGHTA; CDR2 reads FQGTGA. The CDR3 loop spans 12 amino acids. The CDR3 sequence is CASRSDSSIQYF. The DNA of the CDR3 is TGTGCCAGCAGATCGGACAGTTCCATTCAGTACTTC.

The J gene is TRBJ2-7, the V gene TRBV4-3; 14 positions agree with TRBD2. Germline CDR1 reads LGHNA; CDR2 reads YSLEER. This CDR3 is 18 amino acids long. V was clipped by 2 bases and J by 5 bases; unmatched bases: 11. This CDR3 reads CASSQPPGLAGETHEQYF. The CDR3 DNA is TGCGCCAGCAGCCAACCGCCGGGACTAGCGGGAGAAACCCACGAGCAGTACTTC.

Here the CDR3 DNA reads TGTGCCAGTACCCCGGGACAGAATAGCAATCAGCCCCAGCATTTT. As protein: CASTPGQNSNQPQHF. The chain has TRBV19 and TRBJ1-5; 7 nucleotides match TRBD1. CDR3 length: 15 amino acids. Germline values: CDR1 LNHDA, CDR2 SQIVND (reference sequence). The V segment lost 7 bases and the J segment 0 bases; nucleotides outside the gene matches: 6.

The genes are TRBV7-6 and TRBJ2-1; unclear D gene. Germline CDR1 and CDR2: SGHVS and FNYEAQ. CDR3 size: 13 residues. Trimming removed 2 bases from V and 6 bases from J, with 8 bases in between. DNA for the CDR3: TGTGCCAGCAGCTTATCCGTGGTCAATGAGCAGTTCTTC. Its protein product is CASSLSVVNEQFF.